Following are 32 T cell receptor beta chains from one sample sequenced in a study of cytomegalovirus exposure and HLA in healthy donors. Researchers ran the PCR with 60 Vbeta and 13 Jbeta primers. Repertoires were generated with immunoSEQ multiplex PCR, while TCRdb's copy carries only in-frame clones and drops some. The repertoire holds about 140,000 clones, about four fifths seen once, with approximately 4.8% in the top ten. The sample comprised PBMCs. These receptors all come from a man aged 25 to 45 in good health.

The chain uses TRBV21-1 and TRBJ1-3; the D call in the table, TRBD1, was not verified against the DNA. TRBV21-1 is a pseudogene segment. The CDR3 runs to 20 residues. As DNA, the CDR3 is TGTGCCAGCAACCCGGGGGGGAACGAGGGACAGGGGGTCTCTGGAAACACCATATATTTT. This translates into CASNPGGNEGQGVSGNTIYF.

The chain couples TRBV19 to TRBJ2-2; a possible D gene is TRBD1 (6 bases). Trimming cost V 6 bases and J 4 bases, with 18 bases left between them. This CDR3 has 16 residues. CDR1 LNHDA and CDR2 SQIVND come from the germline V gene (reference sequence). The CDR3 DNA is TGTGCCAGTAGCTCCCAATCAGGGGACCTCACCGGGGAGCTGTTTTTT. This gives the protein CASSSQSGDLTGELFF.

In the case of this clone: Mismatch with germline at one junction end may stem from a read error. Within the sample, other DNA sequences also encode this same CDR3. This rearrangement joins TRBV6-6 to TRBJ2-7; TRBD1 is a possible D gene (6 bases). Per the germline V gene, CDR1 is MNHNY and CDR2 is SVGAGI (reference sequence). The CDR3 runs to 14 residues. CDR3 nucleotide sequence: TGTGCCAGCAGTTACTCAGGCAGGGGCTACGAGCAGTACTTT. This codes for CASSYSGRGYEQYF.

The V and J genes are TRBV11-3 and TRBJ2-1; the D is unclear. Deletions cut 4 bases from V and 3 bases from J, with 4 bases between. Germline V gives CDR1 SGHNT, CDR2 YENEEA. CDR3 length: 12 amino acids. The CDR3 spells CASSSLYNEQFF. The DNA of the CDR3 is TGTGCCAGCAGCTCCCTCTACAATGAGCAGTTCTTC.

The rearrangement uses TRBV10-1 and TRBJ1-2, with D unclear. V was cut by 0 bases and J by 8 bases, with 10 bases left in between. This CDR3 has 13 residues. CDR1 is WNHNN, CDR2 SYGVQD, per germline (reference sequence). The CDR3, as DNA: TGCGCCAGCAGTGAGTCCCCTGACTCGGGCTACACCTTC. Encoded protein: CASSESPDSGYTF.

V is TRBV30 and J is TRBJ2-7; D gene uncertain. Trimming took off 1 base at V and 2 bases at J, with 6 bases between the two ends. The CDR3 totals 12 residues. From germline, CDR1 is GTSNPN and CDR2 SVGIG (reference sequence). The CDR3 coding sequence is TGTGCCTGGAGTGAGCTTACCTACGAGCAGTACTTC. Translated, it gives CAWSELTYEQYF.

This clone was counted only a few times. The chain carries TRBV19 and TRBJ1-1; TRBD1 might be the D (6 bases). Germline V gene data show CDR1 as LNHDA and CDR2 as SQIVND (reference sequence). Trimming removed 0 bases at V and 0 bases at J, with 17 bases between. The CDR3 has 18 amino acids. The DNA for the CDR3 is TGTGCCAGTAGTATAGATCAACGGGGGCGGGAGGTGAACACTGAAGCTTTCTTT. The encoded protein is CASSIDQRGREVNTEAFF.

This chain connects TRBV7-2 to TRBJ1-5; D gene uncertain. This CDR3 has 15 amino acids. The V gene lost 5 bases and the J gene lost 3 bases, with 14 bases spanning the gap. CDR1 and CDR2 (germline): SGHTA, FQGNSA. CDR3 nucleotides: TGTGCCAGCAGCCTCAGAACGGGGTTCAATCAGCCCCAGCATTTT. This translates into CASSLRTGFNQPQHF.

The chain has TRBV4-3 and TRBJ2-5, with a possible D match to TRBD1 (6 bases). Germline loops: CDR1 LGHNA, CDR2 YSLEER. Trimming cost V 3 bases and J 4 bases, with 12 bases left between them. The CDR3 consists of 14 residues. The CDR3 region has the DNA TGCGCCAGCAGCCAGGACGCAGGGGCAGAGACCCAGTACTTC. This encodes CASSQDAGAETQYF.

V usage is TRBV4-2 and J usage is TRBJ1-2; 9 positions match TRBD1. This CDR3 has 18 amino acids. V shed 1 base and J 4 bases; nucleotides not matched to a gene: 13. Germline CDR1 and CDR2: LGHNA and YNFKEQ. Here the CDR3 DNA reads TGTGCCAGCAGCCAAGCAGGTGGGACAGGGCAAGCAGGCTATGGCTACACCTTC. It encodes CASSQAGGTGQAGYGYTF.

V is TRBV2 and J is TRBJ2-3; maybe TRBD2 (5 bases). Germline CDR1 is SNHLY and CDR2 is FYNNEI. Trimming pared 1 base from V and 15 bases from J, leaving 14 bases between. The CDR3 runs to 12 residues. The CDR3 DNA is TGTGCCAGCAGTGAAGAAGGGAGAGGCGTTTATTTT. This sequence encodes CASSEEGRGVYF.

CDR3 nucleotides: TGCGCCAGCAGCCTACAGGGGTCAGGTGAAAAACTGTTTTTT. Translation gives CASSLQGSGEKLFF. This sequence joins TRBV4-1 and TRBJ1-4, with 7 bases lining up with TRBD1. CDR1 MGHRA and CDR2 YSYEKL come from the germline V gene. The CDR3 has 14 residues. V lost 4 bases to trimming and J lost 7 bases; unmatched junction nucleotides: 6.

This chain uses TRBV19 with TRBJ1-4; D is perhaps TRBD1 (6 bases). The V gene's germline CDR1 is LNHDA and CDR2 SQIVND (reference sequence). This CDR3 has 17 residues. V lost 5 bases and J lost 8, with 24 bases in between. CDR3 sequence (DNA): TGTGCCAGTAGTCCCCGTTTGCTGGGGGGGCTTGGGGAAAAACTGTTTTTT. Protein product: CASSPRLLGGLGEKLFF.

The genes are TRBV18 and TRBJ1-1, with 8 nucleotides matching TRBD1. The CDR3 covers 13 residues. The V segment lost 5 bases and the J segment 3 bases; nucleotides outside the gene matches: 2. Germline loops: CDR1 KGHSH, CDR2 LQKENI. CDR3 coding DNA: TGTGCCAGCTCAGCGACAGGGGACACTGAAGCTTTCTTT. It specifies CASSATGDTEAFF.

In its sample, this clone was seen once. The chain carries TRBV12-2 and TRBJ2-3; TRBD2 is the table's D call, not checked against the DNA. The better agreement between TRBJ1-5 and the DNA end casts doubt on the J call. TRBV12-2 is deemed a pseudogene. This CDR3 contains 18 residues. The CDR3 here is CASRLAAPSGFITDTQHF. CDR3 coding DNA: TGTGCAAGTCGCTTAGCCGCGCCTAGCGGCTTTATCACAGATACGCAGCATTTT.

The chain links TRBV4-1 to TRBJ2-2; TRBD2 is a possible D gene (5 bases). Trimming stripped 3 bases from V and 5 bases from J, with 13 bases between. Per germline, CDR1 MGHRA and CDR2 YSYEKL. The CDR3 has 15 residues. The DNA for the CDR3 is TGCGCCAGCAGCCAGTACGGGGTTATGACCGGGGAGCTGTTTTTT. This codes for CASSQYGVMTGELFF.

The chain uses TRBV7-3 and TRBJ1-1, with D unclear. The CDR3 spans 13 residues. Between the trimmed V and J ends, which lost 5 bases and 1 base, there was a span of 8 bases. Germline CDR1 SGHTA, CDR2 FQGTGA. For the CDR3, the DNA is TGTGCCAGCAGCCAACACCAGAACACTGAAGCTTTCTTT. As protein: CASSQHQNTEAFF.

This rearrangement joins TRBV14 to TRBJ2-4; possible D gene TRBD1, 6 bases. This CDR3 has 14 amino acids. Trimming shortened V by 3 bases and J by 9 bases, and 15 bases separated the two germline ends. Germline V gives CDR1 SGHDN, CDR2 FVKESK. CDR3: CASSHQEGHGIQYF. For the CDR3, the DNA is TGTGCCAGCAGCCACCAAGAGGGACATGGCATTCAGTACTTC.

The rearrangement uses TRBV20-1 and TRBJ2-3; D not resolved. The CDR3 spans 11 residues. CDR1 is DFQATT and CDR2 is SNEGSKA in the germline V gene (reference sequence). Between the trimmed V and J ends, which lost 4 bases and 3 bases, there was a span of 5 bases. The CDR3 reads CSAMRTDTQYF. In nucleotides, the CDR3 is TGCAGTGCTATGAGAACAGATACGCAGTATTTT.

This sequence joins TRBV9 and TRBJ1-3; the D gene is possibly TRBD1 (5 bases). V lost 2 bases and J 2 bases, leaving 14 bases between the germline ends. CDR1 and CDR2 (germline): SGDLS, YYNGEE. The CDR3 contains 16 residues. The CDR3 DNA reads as TGTGCCAGCAGCGTGGGGGGGGGAAGGACTGGAAACACCATATATTTT. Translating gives CASSVGGGRTGNTIYF.

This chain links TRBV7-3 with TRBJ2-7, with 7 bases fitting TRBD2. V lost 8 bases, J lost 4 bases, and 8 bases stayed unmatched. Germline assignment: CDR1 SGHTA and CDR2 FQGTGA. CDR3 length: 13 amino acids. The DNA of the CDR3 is TGTGCCAGCGCGGCGGGAGTGGGTTACGAGCAGTACTTC. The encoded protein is CASAAGVGYEQYF.

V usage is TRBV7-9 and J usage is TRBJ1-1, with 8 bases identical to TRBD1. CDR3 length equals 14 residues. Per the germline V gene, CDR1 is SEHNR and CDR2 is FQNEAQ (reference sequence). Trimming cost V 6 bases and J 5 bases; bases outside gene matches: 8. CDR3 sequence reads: CASRPGQGWTEAFF. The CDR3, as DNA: TGTGCCAGCAGACCCGGACAGGGCTGGACTGAAGCTTTCTTT.

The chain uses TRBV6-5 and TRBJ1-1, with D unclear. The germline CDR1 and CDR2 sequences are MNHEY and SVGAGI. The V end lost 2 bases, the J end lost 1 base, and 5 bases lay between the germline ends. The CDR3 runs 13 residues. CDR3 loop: CASSYGKNTEAFF. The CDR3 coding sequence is TGTGCCAGCAGTTACGGCAAGAACACTGAAGCTTTCTTT.

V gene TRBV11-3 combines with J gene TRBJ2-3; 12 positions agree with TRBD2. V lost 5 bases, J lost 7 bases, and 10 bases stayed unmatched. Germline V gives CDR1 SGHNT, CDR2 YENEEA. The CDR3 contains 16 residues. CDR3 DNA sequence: TGTGCCAGCAGCGTGCCACTAGCGGGAGGTTCACATACGCAGTATTTT. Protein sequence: CASSVPLAGGSHTQYF.

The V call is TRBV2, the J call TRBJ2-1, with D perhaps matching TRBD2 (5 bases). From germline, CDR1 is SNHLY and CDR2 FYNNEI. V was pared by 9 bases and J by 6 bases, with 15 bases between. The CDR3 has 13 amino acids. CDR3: CARERTPGNEQFF. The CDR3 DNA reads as TGTGCCAGAGAGCGGACCCCTGGCAATGAGCAGTTCTTC.

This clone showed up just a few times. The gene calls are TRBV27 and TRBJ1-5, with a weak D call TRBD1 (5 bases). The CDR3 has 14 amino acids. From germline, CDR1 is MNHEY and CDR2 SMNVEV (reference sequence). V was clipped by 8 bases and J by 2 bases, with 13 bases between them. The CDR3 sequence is CASGEGFGNQPQHF. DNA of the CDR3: TGTGCCAGCGGGGAGGGGTTTGGCAATCAGCCCCAGCATTTT.

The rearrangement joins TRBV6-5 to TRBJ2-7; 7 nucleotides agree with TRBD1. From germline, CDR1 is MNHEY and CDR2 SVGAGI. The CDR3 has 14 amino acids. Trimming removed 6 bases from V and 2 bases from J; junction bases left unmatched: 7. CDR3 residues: CASRDWDSPYEQYF. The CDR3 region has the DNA TGTGCCAGCAGAGACTGGGACAGCCCCTACGAGCAGTACTTC.

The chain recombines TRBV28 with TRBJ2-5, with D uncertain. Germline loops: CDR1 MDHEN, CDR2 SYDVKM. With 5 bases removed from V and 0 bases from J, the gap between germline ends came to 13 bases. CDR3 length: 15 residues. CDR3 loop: CASSLRGRDQETQYF. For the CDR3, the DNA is TGTGCCAGCAGTCTACGCGGTCGGGACCAAGAGACCCAGTACTTC.

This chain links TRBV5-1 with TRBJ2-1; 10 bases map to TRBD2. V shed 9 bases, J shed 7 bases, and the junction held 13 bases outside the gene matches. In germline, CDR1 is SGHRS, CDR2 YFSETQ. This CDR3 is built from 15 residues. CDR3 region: CATRGSSGSMNEQFF. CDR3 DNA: TGCGCCACCAGGGGATCTAGCGGGAGTATGAATGAGCAGTTCTTC.

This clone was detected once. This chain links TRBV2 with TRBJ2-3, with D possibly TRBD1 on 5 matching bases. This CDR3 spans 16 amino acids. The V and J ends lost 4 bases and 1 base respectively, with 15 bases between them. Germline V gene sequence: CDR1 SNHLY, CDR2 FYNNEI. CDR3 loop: CASSGSSVGRTDTQYF. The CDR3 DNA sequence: TGTGCCAGCAGTGGATCGTCGGTGGGGCGCACAGATACGCAGTATTTT.

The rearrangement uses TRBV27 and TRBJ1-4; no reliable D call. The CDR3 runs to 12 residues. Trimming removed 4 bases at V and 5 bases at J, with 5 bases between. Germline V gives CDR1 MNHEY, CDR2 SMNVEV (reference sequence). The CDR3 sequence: CASSSSNEKLFF. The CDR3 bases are TGTGCCAGCAGTTCCTCCAATGAAAAACTGTTTTTT. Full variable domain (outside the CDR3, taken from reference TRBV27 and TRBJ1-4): EAQVTQNPRYLITVTGKKLTVTCSQNMNHEYMSWYRQDPGLGLRQIYYSMNVEVTDKGDVPEGYKVSRKEKRNFPLILESPSPNQTSLYFCASSSSNEKLFFGSGTQLSVL.

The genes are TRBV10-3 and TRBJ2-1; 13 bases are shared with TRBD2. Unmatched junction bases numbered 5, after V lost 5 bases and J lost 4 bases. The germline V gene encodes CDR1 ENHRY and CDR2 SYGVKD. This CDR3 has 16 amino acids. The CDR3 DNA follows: TGTGCCATCAGTCGGACTAGCGGGAGTGAGTACAATGAGCAGTTCTTC. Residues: CAISRTSGSEYNEQFF.